The T cell receptor (beta chain) under discussion was sequenced for a study of T cell repertoires in cytomegalovirus infection. TCRdb redid the calling of the reads with MiXCR, one entry per CDR3 protein. This sample has nearly 700,000 distinct CDR3 sequences, with approximately 33% found just once. Remarks on this clonotype: Its antigen remains unidentified.

Germline V gives CDR1 SGHTA, CDR2 FQGNSA. CDR3 length: 13 residues. V was clipped by 6 bases and J by 7 bases, with 13 bases between them. The sample in question was cultured PBMCs, obtained from culture after CMV antigen stimulation. The TCR sequence derives from a human donor in good health (CMV status not recorded). Some clones in this sample may be carry-over from other donors' samples. The chain is built from TRBV7-2 and TRBJ1-5; D possibly corresponds to TRBD1 (5 bases). The CDR3: CASSLRKGQPQHF. As DNA, the CDR3 is TGTGCCAGCAGTCTTCGAAAGGGGCAGCCCCAGCATTTT.